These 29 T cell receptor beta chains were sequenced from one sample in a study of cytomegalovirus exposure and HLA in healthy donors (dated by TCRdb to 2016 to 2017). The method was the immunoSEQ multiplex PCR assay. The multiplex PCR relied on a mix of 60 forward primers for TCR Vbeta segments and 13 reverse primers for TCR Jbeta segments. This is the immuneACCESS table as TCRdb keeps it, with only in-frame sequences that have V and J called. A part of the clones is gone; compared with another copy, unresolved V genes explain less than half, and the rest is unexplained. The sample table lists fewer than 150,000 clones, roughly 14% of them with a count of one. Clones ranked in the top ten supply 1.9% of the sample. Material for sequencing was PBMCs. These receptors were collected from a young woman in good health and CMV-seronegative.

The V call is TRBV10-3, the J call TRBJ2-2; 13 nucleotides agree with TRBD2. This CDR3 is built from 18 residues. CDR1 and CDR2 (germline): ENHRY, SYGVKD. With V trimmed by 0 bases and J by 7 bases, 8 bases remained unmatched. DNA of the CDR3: TGTGCCATCAGTGAGTCTGGGACTAGCGGGACCTTCGGCGGGGAGCTGTTTTTT. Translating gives CAISESGTSGTFGGELFF.

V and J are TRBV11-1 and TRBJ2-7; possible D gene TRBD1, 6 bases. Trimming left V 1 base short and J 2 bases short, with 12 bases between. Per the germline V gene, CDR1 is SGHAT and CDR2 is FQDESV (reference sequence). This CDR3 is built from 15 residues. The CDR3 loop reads CASSLGKTGTYEQYF. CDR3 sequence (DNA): TGTGCCAGCAGCTTAGGCAAGACAGGTACCTACGAGCAGTACTTC.

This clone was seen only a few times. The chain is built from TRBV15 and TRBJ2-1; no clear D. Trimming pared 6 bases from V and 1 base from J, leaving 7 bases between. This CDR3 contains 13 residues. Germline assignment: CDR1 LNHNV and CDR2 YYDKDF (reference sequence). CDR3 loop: CATSRVSYNEQFF. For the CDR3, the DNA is TGTGCCACCAGTCGGGTGTCCTACAATGAGCAGTTCTTC.

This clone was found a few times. CDR3 sequence: CASSFGGGPVTGELFF. CDR3 nucleotides: TGTGCCAGCAGTTTCGGGGGGGGGCCGGTCACCGGGGAGCTGTTTTTT. The chain has TRBV28 and TRBJ2-2; 8 bases match TRBD2. V gave up 3 bases and J gave up 4 bases; unmatched junction bases: 7. The CDR3 totals 16 residues. Germline V gene lookup returns CDR1 MDHEN and CDR2 SYDVKM.

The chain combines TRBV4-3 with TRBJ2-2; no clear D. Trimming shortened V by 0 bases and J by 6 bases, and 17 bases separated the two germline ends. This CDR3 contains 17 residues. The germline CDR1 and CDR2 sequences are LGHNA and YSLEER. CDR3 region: CASSQDFLVRMAGELFF. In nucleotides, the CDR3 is TGCGCCAGCAGCCAAGATTTTTTAGTGCGGATGGCCGGGGAGCTGTTTTTT.

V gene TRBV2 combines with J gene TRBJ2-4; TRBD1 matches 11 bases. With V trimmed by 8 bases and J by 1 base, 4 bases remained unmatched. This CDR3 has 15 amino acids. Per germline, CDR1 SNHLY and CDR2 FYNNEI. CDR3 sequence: CASGGQGEAKNIQYF. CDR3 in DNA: TGTGCCAGCGGGGGACAGGGGGAGGCCAAAAACATTCAGTACTTC.

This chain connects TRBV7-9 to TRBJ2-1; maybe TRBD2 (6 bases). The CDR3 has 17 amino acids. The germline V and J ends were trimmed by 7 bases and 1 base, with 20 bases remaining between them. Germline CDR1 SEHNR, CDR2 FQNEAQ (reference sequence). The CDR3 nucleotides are TGTGCCAGCAATGGGGGGAGCGCCCTTCTTTCCTACAATGAGCAGTTCTTC. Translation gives CASNGGSALLSYNEQFF.

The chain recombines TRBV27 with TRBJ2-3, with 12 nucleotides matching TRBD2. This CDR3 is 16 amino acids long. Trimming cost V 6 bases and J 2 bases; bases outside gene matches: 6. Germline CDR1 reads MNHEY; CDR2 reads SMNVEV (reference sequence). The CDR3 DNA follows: TGTGCCAGCAGCCTTACTAGCGGGGGGACCACAGATACGCAGTATTTT. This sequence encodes CASSLTSGGTTDTQYF.

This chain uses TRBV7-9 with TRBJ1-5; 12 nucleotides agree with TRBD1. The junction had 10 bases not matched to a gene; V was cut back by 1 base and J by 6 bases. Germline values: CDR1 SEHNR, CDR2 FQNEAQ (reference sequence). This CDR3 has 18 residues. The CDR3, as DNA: TGTGCCAGCAGCTTAGTCGGGACAGGGGGCGCGGGTGGTCAGCCCCAGCATTTT. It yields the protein CASSLVGTGGAGGQPQHF.

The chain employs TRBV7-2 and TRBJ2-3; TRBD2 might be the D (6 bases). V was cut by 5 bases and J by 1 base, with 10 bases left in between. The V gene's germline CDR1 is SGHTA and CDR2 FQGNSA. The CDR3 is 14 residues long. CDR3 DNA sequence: TGTGCCAGCAGCCCTAGCGCGGGCACAGATACGCAGTATTTT. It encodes CASSPSAGTDTQYF.

CDR3 DNA: TGCAGCGTTGAAGTGGGGGGGGGACCCAACACTGAAGCTTTCTTT. Amino acid sequence: CSVEVGGGPNTEAFF. The rearrangement joins TRBV29-1 to TRBJ1-1; the D gene is possibly TRBD1 (5 bases). CDR3 length equals 15 residues. V was pared by 1 base and J by 2 bases, with 14 bases between. Germline assignment: CDR1 SQVTM and CDR2 ANQGSEA.

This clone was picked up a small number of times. The CDR3 DNA reads as TGTGCCAGCAGCTTGAGGGACTTTAATGAAAAACTGTTTTTT. As protein: CASSLRDFNEKLFF. The chain is built from TRBV7-6 and TRBJ1-4; D perhaps matches TRBD1 (5 bases). V dropped 3 bases and J dropped 4 bases, with 9 bases sitting between them. Germline V gives CDR1 SGHVS, CDR2 FNYEAQ. This CDR3 spans 14 amino acids.

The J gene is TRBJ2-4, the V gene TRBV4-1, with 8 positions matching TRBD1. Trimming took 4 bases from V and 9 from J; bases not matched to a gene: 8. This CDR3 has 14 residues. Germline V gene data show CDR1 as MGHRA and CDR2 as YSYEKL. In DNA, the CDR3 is TGCGCCAGCAGCCCAACCGGGACAGGTACCATTCAGTACTTC. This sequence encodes CASSPTGTGTIQYF.

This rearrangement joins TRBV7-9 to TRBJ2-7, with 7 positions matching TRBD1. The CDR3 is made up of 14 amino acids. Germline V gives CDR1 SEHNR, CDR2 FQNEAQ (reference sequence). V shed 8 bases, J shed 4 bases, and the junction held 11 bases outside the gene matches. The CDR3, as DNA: TGTGCCAGCCGCCGGGACAGCCCCTCTTACGAGCAGTACTTC. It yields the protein CASRRDSPSYEQYF.

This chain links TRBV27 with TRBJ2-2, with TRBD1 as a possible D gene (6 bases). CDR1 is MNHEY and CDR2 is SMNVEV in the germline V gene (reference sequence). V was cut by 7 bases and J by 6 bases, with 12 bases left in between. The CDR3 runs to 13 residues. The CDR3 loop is CASTRGLAGELFF. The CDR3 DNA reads TGTGCCAGCACCAGGGGTTTGGCCGGGGAGCTGTTTTTT.

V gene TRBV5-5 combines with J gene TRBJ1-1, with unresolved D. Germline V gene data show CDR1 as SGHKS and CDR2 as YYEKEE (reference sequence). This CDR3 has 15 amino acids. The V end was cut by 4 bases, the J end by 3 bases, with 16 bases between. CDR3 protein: CASSPYGGGYTEAFF. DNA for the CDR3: TGTGCCAGCAGCCCGTACGGAGGCGGCTACACTGAAGCTTTCTTT.

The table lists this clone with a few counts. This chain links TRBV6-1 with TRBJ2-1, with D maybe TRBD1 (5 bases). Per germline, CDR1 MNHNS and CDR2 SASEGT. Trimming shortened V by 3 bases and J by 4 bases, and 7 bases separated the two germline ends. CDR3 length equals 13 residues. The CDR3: CASSEGRYNEQFF. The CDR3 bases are TGTGCCAGCAGTGAGGGGCGGTACAATGAGCAGTTCTTC.

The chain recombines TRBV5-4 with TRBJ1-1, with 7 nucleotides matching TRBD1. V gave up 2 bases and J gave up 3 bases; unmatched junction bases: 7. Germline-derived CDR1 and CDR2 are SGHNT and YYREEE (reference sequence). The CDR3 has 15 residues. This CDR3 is CASSFKGTGDTEAFF. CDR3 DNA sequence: TGTGCCAGCAGCTTCAAGGGAACAGGGGACACTGAAGCTTTCTTT.

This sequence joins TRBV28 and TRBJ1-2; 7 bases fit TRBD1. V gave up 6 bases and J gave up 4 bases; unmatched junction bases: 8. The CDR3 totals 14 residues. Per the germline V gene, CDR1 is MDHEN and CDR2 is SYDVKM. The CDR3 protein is CASREGGSGYGYTF. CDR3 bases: TGTGCCAGCAGGGAAGGGGGCTCGGGCTATGGCTACACCTTC.

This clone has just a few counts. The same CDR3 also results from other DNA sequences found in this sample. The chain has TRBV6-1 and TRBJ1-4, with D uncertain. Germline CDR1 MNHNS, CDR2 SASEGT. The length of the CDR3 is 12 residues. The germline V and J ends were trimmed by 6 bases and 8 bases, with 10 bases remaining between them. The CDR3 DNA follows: TGTGCCAGCAGCCGCTCACAGGAAAAACTGTTTTTT. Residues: CASSRSQEKLFF.

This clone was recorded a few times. The DNA for the CDR3 is TGTGCCAGCAGTTTACAGGGGGCGAACACTGAAGCTTTCTTT. Translating gives CASSLQGANTEAFF. The gene calls are TRBV27 and TRBJ1-1, with TRBD1 identical over 8 bases. The germline V gene has CDR1 MNHEY and CDR2 SMNVEV (reference sequence). The CDR3 runs to 14 residues. Trimming removed 2 bases from V and 1 base from J; junction bases left unmatched: 0.

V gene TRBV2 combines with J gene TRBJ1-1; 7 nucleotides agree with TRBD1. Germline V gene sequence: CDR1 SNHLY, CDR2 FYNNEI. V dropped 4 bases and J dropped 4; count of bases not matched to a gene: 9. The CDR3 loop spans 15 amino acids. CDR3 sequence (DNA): TGTGCCAGCAGTGGGGGCGGACAGGCCAGCACTGAAGCTTTCTTT. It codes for CASSGGGQASTEAFF. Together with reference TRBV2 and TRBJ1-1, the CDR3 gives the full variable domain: EPEVTQTPSHQVTQMGQEVILRCVPISNHLYFYWYRQILGQKVEFLVSFYNNEISEKSEIFDDQFSVERPDGSNFTLKIRSTKLEDSAMYFCASSGGGQASTEAFFGQGTRLTVV.

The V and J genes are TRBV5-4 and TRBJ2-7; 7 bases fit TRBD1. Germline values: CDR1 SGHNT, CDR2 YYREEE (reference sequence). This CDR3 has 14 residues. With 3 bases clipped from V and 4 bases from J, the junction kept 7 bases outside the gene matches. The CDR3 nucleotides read TGTGCCAGCAGCTCTAGGGACAGAGATTACGAGCAGTACTTC. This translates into CASSSRDRDYEQYF.

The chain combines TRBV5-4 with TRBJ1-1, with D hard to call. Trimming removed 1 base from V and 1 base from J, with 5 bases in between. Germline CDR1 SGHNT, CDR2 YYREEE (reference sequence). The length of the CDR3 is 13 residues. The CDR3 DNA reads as TGTGCCAGCAGCTTGCCGGGGAACACTGAAGCTTTCTTT. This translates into CASSLPGNTEAFF.

The CDR3 spells CASSERGGSGNTIYF. CDR3 DNA sequence: TGTGCCAGCAGTGAAAGGGGCGGCTCTGGAAACACCATATATTTT. The V and J genes are TRBV6-1 and TRBJ1-3; a possible D gene is TRBD1 (5 bases). The length of the CDR3 is 15 residues. Germline CDR1 reads MNHNS; CDR2 reads SASEGT. V lost 2 bases and J 0 bases, leaving 8 bases between the germline ends.

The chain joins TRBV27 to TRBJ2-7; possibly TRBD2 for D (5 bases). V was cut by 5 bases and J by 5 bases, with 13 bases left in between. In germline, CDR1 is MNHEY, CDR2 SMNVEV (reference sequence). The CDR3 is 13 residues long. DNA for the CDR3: TGTGCCAGCAGTCCGACGGGGTTCCACGAGCAGTACTTC. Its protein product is CASSPTGFHEQYF.

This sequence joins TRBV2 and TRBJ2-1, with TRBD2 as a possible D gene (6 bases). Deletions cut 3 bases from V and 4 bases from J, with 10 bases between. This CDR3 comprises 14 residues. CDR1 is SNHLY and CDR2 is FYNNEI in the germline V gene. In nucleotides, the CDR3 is TGTGCCAGCAGTGATTGGCTAGCGTACAATGAGCAGTTCTTC. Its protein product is CASSDWLAYNEQFF.

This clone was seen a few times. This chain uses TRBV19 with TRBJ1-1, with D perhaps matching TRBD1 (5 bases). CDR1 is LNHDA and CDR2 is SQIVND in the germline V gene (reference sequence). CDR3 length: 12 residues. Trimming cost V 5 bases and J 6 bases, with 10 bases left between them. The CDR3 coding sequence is TGTGCCAGTAGTCCAGGGATGCCTGAAGCTTTCTTT. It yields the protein CASSPGMPEAFF.

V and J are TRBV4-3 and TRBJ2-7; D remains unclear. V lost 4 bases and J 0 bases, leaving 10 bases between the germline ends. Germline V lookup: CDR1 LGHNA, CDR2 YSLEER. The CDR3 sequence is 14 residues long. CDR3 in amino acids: CASSPLVNSYEQYF. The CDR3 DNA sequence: TGCGCCAGCAGCCCCCTCGTTAACTCCTACGAGCAGTACTTC.